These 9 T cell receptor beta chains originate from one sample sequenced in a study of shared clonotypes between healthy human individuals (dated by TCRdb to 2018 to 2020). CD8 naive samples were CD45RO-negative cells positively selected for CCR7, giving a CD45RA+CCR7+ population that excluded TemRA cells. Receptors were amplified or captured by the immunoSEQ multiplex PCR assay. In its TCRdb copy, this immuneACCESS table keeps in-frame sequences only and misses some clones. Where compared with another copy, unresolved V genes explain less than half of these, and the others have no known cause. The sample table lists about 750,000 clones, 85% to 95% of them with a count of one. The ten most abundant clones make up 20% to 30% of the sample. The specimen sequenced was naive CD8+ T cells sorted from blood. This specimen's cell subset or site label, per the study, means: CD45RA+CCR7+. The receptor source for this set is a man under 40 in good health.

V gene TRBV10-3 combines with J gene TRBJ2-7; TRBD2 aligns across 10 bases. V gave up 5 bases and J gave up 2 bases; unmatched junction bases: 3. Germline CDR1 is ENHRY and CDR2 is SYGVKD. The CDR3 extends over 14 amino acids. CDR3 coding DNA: TGTGCCATCAGTCTAGCGGGAGAGACCTACGAGCAGTACTTC. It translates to CAISLAGETYEQYF.

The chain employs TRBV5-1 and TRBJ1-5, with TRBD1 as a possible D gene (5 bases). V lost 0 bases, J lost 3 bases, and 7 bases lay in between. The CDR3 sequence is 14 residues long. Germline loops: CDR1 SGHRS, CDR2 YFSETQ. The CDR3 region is CASSLGDDNQPQHF. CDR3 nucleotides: TGCGCCAGCAGCTTGGGGGACGACAATCAGCCCCAGCATTTT.

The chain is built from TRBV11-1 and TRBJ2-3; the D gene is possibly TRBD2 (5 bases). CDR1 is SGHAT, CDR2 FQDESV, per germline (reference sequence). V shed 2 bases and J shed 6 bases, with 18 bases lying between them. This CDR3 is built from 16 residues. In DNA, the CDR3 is TGTGCCAGCAGCTTAACGCTAGCTTCTACGGGGGATACGCAGTATTTT. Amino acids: CASSLTLASTGDTQYF. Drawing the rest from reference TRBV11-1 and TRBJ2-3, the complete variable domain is EAEVAQSPRYKITEKSQAVAFWCDPISGHATLYWYRQILGQGPELLVQFQDESVVDDSQLPKDRFSAERLKGVDSTLKIQPAELGDSAMYLCASSLTLASTGDTQYFGPGTRLTVL.

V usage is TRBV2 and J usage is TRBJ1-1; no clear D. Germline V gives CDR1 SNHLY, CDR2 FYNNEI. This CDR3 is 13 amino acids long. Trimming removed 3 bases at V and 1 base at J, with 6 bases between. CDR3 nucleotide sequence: TGTGCCAGCAGTGAGAACCCGAACACTGAAGCTTTCTTT. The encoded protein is CASSENPNTEAFF.

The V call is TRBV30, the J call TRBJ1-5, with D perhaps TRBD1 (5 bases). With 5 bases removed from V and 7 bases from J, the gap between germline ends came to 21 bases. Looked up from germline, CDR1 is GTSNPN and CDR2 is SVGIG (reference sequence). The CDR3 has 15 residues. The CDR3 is CAWEPGQLGGQPQHF. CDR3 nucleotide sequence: TGTGCCTGGGAGCCGGGGCAACTTGGAGGCCAGCCCCAGCATTTT.

The CDR3 loop reads CASSQELSLDTEAFF. DNA for the CDR3: TGCGCCAGCAGCCAAGAATTGTCATTGGACACTGAAGCTTTCTTT. The chain employs TRBV4-3 and TRBJ1-1, with D unclear. Per the germline V gene, CDR1 is LGHNA and CDR2 is YSLEER. Trimming took off 0 bases at V and 3 bases at J, with 11 bases between the two ends. The CDR3 runs to 15 residues.

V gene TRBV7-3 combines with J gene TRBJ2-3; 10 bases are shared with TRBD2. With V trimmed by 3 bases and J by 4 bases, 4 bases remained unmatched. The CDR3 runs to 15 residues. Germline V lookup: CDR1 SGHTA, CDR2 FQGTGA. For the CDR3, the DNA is TGTGCCAGCAGCTTGTATAGCGGGAGGTCAGATACGCAGTATTTT. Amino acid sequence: CASSLYSGRSDTQYF.

The CDR3 sequence is CASKPSGPNQPQHF. CDR3 in DNA: TGTGCCAGCAAACCTTCAGGTCCTAATCAGCCCCAGCATTTT. The chain uses TRBV28 and TRBJ1-5; D remains ambiguous. This CDR3 has 14 amino acids. CDR1 is MDHEN and CDR2 is SYDVKM in the germline V gene. The V and J ends lost 7 bases and 4 bases respectively, with 14 bases between them.

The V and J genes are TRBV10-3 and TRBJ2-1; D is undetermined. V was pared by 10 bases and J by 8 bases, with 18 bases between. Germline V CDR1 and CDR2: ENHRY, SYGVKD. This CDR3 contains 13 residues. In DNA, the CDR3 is TGTGCCACCCGCGGTCTAGACGTCGATGAGCAGTTCTTC. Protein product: CATRGLDVDEQFF.